Following are 3 T cell receptor beta chains from one sample sequenced in a study of cytomegalovirus exposure and HLA in healthy donors. The PCR used 60 Vbeta and 13 Jbeta primers. TCRdb's copy holds only in-frame clones and misses some; the assay was immunoSEQ multiplex PCR. The sample has more than 60,000 clones; over 70% are singletons. The sequencing input was PBMCs. These receptors originate from a male donor in good health and CMV-seropositive.

The rearrangement uses TRBV10-1 and TRBJ2-4; TRBD1 matches at 8 bases. V gave up 2 bases and J gave up 0 bases; unmatched junction bases: 12. The CDR3 runs to 19 residues. Germline V gene lookup returns CDR1 WNHNN and CDR2 SYGVQD (reference sequence). In DNA form, the CDR3 reads TGCGCCAGCAGTGAGACTCGGGACAGGTATATGCCAGCCAAAAACATTCAGTACTTC. Translation gives CASSETRDRYMPAKNIQYF.

This clone was counted a few times. V usage is TRBV5-4 and J usage is TRBJ1-6; possible D gene TRBD1, 5 bases. Trimming pared 0 bases from V and 7 bases from J, leaving 5 bases between. The CDR3 contains 13 residues. Germline CDR1 and CDR2: SGHNT and YYREEE (reference sequence). The CDR3 DNA reads as TGTGCCAGCAGCTTGGGACAGAATTCACCCCTCCACTTT. As protein: CASSLGQNSPLHF.

V usage is TRBV5-1 and J usage is TRBJ2-2; D gene ambiguous. This CDR3 is 13 amino acids long. V was trimmed by 2 bases and J by 5 bases, leaving 7 bases between them. Germline loops: CDR1 SGHRS, CDR2 YFSETQ. CDR3 sequence: CASSLRVTGELFF. DNA for the CDR3: TGCGCCAGCAGCTTACGGGTGACCGGGGAGCTGTTTTTT.